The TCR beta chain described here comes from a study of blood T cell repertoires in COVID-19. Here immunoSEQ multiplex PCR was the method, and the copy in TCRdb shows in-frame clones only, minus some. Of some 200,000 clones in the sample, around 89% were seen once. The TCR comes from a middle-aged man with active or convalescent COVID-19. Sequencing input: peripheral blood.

The CDR3 sequence is CASSMGQSSGANVLTF. CDR3 sequence (DNA): TGTGCCAGTAGTATGGGGCAGAGCTCTGGGGCCAACGTCCTGACTTTC. The V and J genes are TRBV19 and TRBJ2-6, with D possibly matching TRBD1 (5 bases). This CDR3 has 16 amino acids. From germline, CDR1 is LNHDA and CDR2 SQIVND (reference sequence). V dropped 3 bases and J dropped 0 bases, with 9 bases sitting between them.